What follows is one TCR beta chain and its context. The antigen is undetermined. This sample is part of a study of cytomegalovirus exposure and HLA in healthy donors. Germline V lookup: CDR1 LNHNV, CDR2 YYDKDF (reference sequence). The CDR3 loop spans 17 amino acids. The ends lost 3 bases at V and 5 bases at J; junction bases unmatched: 14. Overall study results and limits: CMV antigen specificity was confirmed in vitro for three CMV-associated chains.

Profiled with immunoSEQ multiplex PCR; TCRdb holds only in-frame clones, not every one. This sample carries approximately 200,000 clones, 84% of them seen once, and the ten largest clones take around an eighth. Sequencing was done on a sample of PBMCs. This sequence was found in a woman in her thirties in good health and CMV-seropositive. This chain links TRBV15 with TRBJ1-1, with 8 bases aligning to TRBD1. CDR3 sequence: CATSSAHQGARNTEAFF. The CDR3 DNA follows: TGTGCCACCAGCAGTGCCCACCAGGGGGCGAGGAATACTGAAGCTTTCTTT.